Sequencing of this T cell receptor (beta chain) was carried out in a study of cytomegalovirus exposure and HLA in healthy donors. The germline V and J ends were trimmed by 2 bases and 11 bases, with 9 bases remaining between them. The CDR3 runs 11 residues. Germline values: CDR1 SNHLY, CDR2 FYNNEI. The study's findings and limits: Most of the TCR beta V segments (in an earlier analysis) were productive either about 87% or about 30% of the time. Listed as cytomegalovirus-associated were roughly 180 TCR beta chains. A later analysis showed TCR association rates differing by HLA locus, peaking at DRB1 and lowest at HLA-C.

With 60 Vbeta and 13 Jbeta primers, the PCR was carried out. Authors' analysis steps: The authors later counted roughly 79 million unique TCR beta chains, some 12 million of them shared. TCRdb's copy holds only in-frame clones and misses some; the assay was immunoSEQ multiplex PCR. V and J calls and clone size follow that table, whereas D and trimming were derived from the DNA. The repertoire holds approximately 220,000 clones, with roughly 82% as singletons. On this clone itself: Its target is not known.

This chain connects TRBV2 to TRBJ1-2; D is undetermined. The sequence was collected from a middle-aged man in good health and CMV-seropositive. Sample: PBMCs. The CDR3 DNA reads as TGTGCCAGCAGTGAATCAGTCCTTTACACCTTC. The encoded protein is CASSESVLYTF.